This is a list of T cell receptor beta chains from one sample in a study of blood T cells in healthy people across ages. TCRdb re-called the 5' RACE reads with MiXCR, one entry per CDR3 protein. This table holds 1.5 million to 2 million distinct CDR3 sequences, roughly 30% found once. Sequences were obtained from blood. Receptors were obtained from a woman aged 25 to 45 in good health. Each CDR3 is given without its conserved first and last residue. Rows give clone size only sometimes, using once, few, many, or a class for an expanded clone.

J: TRBJ2-7; length: 11; V: TRBV7-2; size: many; CDR3: ASSHDRGYEQY
J: TRBJ2-1; length: 14; V: TRBV4-1; size: few; CDR3: ASSTRPSQANNEQF
J: TRBJ2-5; length: 13; V: TRBV5-1; size: few; CDR3: ASSGTGQGIETQY
J: TRBJ2-7; length: 12; V: TRBV28; size: many; CDR3: ASAIAGGIGEQY
J: TRBJ2-2; length: 14; V: TRBV6-5; size: -; CDR3: ASSPAAGFDTGELF
J: TRBJ2-7; length: 15; V: TRBV4-1; size: many; CDR3: ASSQDSGTGELYEQY
J: TRBJ1-1; length: 11; V: TRBV7-2; size: many; CDR3: ASSPHMNTEAF
J: TRBJ2-3; length: 14; V: TRBV7-2; size: many; CDR3: ASSSRLAGGADTQY
J: TRBJ2-7; length: 14; V: TRBV5-1; size: few; CDR3: ATTNREEATSYEQY
J: TRBJ2-5; length: 14; V: TRBV20-1; size: many; CDR3: SARDRSRRFLETQY
J: TRBJ2-2; length: 11; V: TRBV29-1; size: -; CDR3: SVGPRGPTELF
J: TRBJ1-6; length: 13; V: TRBV4-1; size: -; CDR3: ASNSAGQRSSPLH
J: TRBJ2-3; length: 15; V: TRBV5-5; size: few; CDR3: ASSPAGTGSSTDTQY
J: TRBJ2-1; length: 10; V: TRBV7-9; size: -; CDR3: ASSSQSREQF
J: TRBJ1-2; length: 13; V: TRBV4-2; size: -; CDR3: ASSRDGTGDYGYT
J: TRBJ2-4; length: 13; V: TRBV7-9; size: many; CDR3: ASSLGAGGPNIQY
J: TRBJ2-7; length: 12; V: TRBV7-2; size: -; CDR3: ASSGRDRYYEQY
J: TRBJ2-7; length: 13; V: TRBV2; size: -; CDR3: ASTWAQGALNEQY
J: TRBJ2-1; length: 13; V: TRBV29-1; size: -; CDR3: SVGLAPSSYNEQF
J: TRBJ1-1; length: 10; V: TRBV25-1; size: -; CDR3: ASSGQGTDSF
J: TRBJ1-1; length: 11; V: TRBV6-6; size: -; CDR3: ASKKEMNTEAF
J: TRBJ2-1; length: 14; V: TRBV5-1; size: -; CDR3: ASSSNRGEAYNEQF
J: TRBJ1-2; length: 9; V: TRBV7-2; size: -; CDR3: VSSYGRVPT
J: TRBJ1-4; length: 13; V: TRBV28; size: -; CDR3: ASSPSPGWGEKLF
J: TRBJ2-7; length: 12; V: TRBV5-6; size: many; CDR3: ASSPSGLRREQY
J: TRBJ2-7; length: 12; V: TRBV7-9; size: few; CDR3: ASSLGKSPYEQY
J: TRBJ2-3; length: 11; V: TRBV6-1; size: -; CDR3: ASNLHGTDTQY
J: TRBJ2-7; length: 13; V: TRBV6-5; size: few; CDR3: ASMVLGGGSYEQY
J: TRBJ2-3; length: 13; V: TRBV20-1; size: few; CDR3: SAREDRGLTDTQY
J: TRBJ2-4; length: 11; V: TRBV20-1; size: -; CDR3: SASGGTANIQY
J: TRBJ2-5; length: 12; V: TRBV12-3/TRBV12-4; size: -; CDR3: ASSKTRGEETQY
J: TRBJ1-1; length: 14; V: TRBV10-3; size: few; CDR3: AISESPSGSNTEAF
J: TRBJ2-1; length: 15; V: TRBV4-3; size: few; CDR3: ASSLVFGTSEYNEQF
J: TRBJ2-7; length: 11; V: TRBV11-1; size: many; CDR3: ASSRDSDYEQY
J: TRBJ2-7; length: 13; V: TRBV5-1; size: -; CDR3: ASSLPRTGGGEQY
J: -; length: 13; V: TRBV6-5; size: few; CDR3: ASSYSRGYQETQF
J: TRBJ2-7; length: 14; V: TRBV28; size: many; CDR3: ASSSPRSSYRYEQY
J: TRBJ2-3; length: 10; V: TRBV7-2; size: -; CDR3: ASSIPRDTQY
J: TRBJ2-1; length: 13; V: TRBV5-1; size: many; CDR3: ASSSDFAPYNEQF
J: TRBJ2-7; length: 11; V: TRBV6-6; size: many; CDR3: ASRRLERNEQY
J: TRBJ1-5; length: 13; V: TRBV12-3/TRBV12-4; size: many; CDR3: ASSLSGISNQPQH
J: TRBJ1-6; length: 16; V: TRBV4-2; size: many; CDR3: ASSQDPGRSSYNSPLH
J: TRBJ2-4; length: 13; V: TRBV6-6; size: -; CDR3: ASSAPGVGGNEQY
J: TRBJ1-4; length: 11; V: TRBV29-1; size: many; CDR3: SVEESVGEKLF
J: TRBJ2-2; length: 14; V: TRBV15; size: -; CDR3: ATSRRQGINTGELF
J: TRBJ2-3; length: 14; V: TRBV20-1; size: many; CDR3: SARELAGGYTDTQY
J: TRBJ2-5; length: 15; V: TRBV12-3/TRBV12-4; size: -; CDR3: ANSSGRDGRRGETQY
J: TRBJ1-2; length: 12; V: TRBV6-6; size: -; CDR3: ASSGTGRGGGYT
J: TRBJ1-2; length: 10; V: TRBV10-3; size: many; CDR3: AISGTDYGYT
J: TRBJ2-3; length: 12; V: TRBV9; size: few; CDR3: ASSVQDFTDTQY
J: TRBJ1-5; length: 12; V: TRBV20-1; size: -; CDR3: SASPDRTDQPQH
J: TRBJ1-1; length: 12; V: TRBV20-1; size: -; CDR3: SARLRTEATEAF